This record looks at one T cell receptor (beta chain) sequence and its context. These data belong to a study of cytomegalovirus exposure and HLA in healthy donors. The PCR had 60 Vbeta and 13 Jbeta primers. Method: immunoSEQ multiplex PCR; TCRdb's copy keeps in-frame clones and lacks some. In the table there are about 120,000 clones, roughly two thirds of which are singletons. Trimming took 3 bases from V and 4 from J; bases not matched to a gene: 20. The CDR3 loop spans 20 amino acids. CDR1 is MDHEN, CDR2 SYDVKM, per germline. The V call is TRBV28, the J call TRBJ2-7; 11 bases line up with TRBD2. Material: PBMCs. The source of this sequence is a man between 25 and 39 years old in good health and CMV-seropositive. DNA for the CDR3: TGTGCCAGCAGTTTTTTAGGCGGGCTAGCGGGAGGAGTTCTTGGATACGAGCAGTACTTC. Translating gives CASSFLGGLAGGVLGYEQYF.